This entry describes one T cell receptor beta chain. Its antigen is currently unknown. This table comes from immunoSEQ multiplex PCR, and its TCRdb copy is limited to in-frame clones, with some not included. The table records some 120,000 clones, around 88% of them present only once. The data derive from a study of T cell responses to AZD1222 COVID-19 vaccine. Regarding the study as a whole: Spike was spanned by vaccine-associated CD4 TCRs, which were dominant at 160-218 and 743-854. Nearly half of the spike-specific TCRs reportedly recognize variant regions that carry no mutations.

V lost 2 bases and J 1 base, leaving 11 bases between the germline ends. The germline V gene has CDR1 MNHEY and CDR2 SVGAGI. The CDR3 runs 15 residues. The origin of this receptor is an adult in good health. Material: peripheral blood, obtained on day 0 of MenACWY control vaccination. The rearrangement links TRBV6-5 to TRBJ1-1, with unresolved D. The CDR3 sequence: CASSYPHRQNTEAFF. The CDR3 DNA reads TGTGCCAGCAGTTACCCCCACAGACAGAACACTGAAGCTTTCTTT.